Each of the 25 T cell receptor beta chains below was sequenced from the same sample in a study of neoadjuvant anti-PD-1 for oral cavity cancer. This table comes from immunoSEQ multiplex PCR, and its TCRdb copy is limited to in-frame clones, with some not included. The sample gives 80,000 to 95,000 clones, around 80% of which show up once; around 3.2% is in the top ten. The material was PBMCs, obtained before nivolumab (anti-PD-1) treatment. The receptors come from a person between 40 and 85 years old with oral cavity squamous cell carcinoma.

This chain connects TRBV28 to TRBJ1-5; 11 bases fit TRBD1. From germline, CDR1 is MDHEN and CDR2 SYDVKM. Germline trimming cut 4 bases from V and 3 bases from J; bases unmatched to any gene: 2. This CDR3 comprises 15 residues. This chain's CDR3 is CASSSGQGDNQPQHF. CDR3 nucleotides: TGTGCCAGCAGTTCGGGACAGGGGGACAATCAGCCCCAGCATTTT.

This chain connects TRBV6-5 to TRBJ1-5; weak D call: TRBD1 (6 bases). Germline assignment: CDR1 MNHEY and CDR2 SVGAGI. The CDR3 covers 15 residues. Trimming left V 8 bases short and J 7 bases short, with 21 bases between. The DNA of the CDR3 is TGTGCCAGCCGAAGGGGGAAAGACGGGTTCCAGCCCCAGCATTTT. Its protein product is CASRRGKDGFQPQHF.

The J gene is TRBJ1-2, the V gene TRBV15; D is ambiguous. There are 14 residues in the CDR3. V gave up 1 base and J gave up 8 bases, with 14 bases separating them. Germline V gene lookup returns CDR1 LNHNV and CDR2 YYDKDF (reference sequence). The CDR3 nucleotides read TGTGCCACCAGCAGAGGACTGGAGGTTGGAGGCTACACCTTC. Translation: CATSRGLEVGGYTF.

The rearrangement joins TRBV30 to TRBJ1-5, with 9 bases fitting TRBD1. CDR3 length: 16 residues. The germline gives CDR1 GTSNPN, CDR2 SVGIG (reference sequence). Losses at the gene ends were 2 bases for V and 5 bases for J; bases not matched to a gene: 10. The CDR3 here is CAWSTGTGFVDQPQHF. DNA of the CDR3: TGTGCCTGGAGTACGGGGACAGGGTTCGTTGATCAGCCCCAGCATTTT.

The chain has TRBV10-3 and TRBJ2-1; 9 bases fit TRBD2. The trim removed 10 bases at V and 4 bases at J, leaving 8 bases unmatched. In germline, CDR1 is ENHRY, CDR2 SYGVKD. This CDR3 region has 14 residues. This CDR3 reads CANPTSGQYNEQFF. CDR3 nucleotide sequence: TGTGCCAACCCGACTAGCGGTCAGTACAATGAGCAGTTCTTC.

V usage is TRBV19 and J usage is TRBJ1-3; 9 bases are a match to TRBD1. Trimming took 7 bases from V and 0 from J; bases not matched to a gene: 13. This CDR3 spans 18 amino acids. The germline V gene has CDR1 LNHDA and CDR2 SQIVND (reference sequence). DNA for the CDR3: TGTGCCAGTACCAGCGACAGGGGGGCCCCGACCTCTGGAAACACCATATATTTT. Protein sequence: CASTSDRGAPTSGNTIYF.

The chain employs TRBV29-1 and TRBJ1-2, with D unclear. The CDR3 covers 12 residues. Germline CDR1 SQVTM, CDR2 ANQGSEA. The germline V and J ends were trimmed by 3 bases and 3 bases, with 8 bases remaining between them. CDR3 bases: TGCAGCGTTGAGGGCACCTACTATGGCTACACCTTC. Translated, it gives CSVEGTYYGYTF.

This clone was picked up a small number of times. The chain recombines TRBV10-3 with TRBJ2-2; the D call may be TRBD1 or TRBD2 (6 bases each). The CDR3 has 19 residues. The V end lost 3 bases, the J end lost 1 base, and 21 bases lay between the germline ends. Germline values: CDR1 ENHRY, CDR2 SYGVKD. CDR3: CAISDRISRQEGNTGELFF. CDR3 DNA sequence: TGTGCCATCAGTGATCGTATTTCCCGACAGGAGGGGAACACCGGGGAGCTGTTTTTT.

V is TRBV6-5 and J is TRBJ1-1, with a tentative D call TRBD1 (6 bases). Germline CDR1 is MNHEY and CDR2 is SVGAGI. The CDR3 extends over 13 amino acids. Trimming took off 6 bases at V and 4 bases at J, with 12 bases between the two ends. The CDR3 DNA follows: TGTGCCAGCAGAGGGGGGCCTTTCACTGAAGCTTTCTTT. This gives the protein CASRGGPFTEAFF.

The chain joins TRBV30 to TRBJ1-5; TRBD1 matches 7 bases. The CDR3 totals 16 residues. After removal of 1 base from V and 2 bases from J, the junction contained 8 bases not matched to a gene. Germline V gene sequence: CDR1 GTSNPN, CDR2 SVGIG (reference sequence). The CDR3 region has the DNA TGTGCCTGGAGTGATCTGACAGGGTTAGGCAATCAGCCCCAGCATTTT. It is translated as CAWSDLTGLGNQPQHF.

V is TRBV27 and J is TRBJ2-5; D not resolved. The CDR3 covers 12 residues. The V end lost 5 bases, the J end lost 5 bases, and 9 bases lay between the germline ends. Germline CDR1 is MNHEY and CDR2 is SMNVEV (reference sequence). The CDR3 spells CASSRGSETQYF. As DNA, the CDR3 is TGTGCCAGCAGTCGTGGTTCGGAGACCCAGTACTTC.

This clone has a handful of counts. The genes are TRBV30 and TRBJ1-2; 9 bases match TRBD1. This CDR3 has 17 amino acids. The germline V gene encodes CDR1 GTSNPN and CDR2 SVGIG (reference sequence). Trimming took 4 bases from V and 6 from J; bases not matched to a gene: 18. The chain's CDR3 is CAWKDTGTGPGRDGYTF. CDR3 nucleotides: TGTGCCTGGAAGGATACCGGGACAGGGCCTGGAAGAGATGGCTACACCTTC.

CDR3 amino acids: CASSPGWGDLYEQYF. CDR3 in DNA: TGCGCCAGCAGCCCTGGGTGGGGGGATCTCTACGAGCAGTACTTC. The genes are TRBV5-1 and TRBJ2-7; possible D gene TRBD2, 6 bases. CDR1 is SGHRS and CDR2 is YFSETQ in the germline V gene. Trimming shortened V by 4 bases and J by 3 bases, and 17 bases separated the two germline ends. The CDR3 length is 15 residues.

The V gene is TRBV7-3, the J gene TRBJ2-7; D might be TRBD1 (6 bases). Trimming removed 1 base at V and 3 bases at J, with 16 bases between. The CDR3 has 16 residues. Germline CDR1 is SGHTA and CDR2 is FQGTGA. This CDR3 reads CASSLNGATGNYEQYF. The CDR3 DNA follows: TGTGCCAGCAGCTTAAATGGGGCTACAGGGAACTACGAGCAGTACTTC. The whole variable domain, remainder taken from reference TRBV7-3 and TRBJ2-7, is GAGVSQTPSNKVTEKGKYVELRCDPISGHTALYWYRQSLGQGPEFLIYFQGTGAADDSGLPNDRFFAVRPEGSVSTLKIQRTERGDSAVYLCASSLNGATGNYEQYFGPGTRLTVT.

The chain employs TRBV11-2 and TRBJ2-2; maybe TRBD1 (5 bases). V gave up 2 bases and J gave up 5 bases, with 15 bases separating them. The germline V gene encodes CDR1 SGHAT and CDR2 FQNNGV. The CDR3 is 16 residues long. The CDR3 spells CASSLSPQGVTGELFF. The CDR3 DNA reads TGTGCCAGCAGCTTAAGCCCCCAAGGGGTGACCGGGGAGCTGTTTTTT. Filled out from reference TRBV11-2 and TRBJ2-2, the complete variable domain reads EAGVAQSPRYKIIEKRQSVAFWCNPISGHATLYWYQQILGQGPKLLIQFQNNGVVDDSQLPKDRFSAERLKGVDSTLKIQPAKLEDSAVYLCASSLSPQGVTGELFFGEGSRLTVL.

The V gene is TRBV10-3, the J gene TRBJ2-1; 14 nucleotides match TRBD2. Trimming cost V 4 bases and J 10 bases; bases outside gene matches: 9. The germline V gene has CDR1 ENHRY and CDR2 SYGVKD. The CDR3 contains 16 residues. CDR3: CAISGIGLAGGLEQFF. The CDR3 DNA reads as TGTGCCATCAGTGGGATCGGACTAGCGGGAGGCCTAGAGCAGTTCTTC.

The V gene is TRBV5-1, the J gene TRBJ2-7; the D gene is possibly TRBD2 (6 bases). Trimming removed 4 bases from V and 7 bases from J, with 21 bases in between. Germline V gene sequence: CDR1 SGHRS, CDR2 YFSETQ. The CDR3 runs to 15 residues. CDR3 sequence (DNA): TGCGCCAGCAGCGACGGGAGTCCCAAACTGAGGGAGCAGTACTTC. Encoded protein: CASSDGSPKLREQYF.

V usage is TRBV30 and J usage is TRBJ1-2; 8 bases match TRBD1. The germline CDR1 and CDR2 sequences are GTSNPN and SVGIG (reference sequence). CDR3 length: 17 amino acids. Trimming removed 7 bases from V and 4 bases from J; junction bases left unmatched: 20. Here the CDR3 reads CAYSTGGIIDPIYGYTF. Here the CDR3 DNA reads TGTGCCTATTCCACAGGGGGAATAATCGACCCAATCTATGGCTACACCTTC.

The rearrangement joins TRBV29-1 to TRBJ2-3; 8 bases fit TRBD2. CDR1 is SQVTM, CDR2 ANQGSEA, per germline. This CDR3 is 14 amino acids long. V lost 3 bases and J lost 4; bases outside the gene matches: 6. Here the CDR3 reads CSVDSGSGPDTQYF. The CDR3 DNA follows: TGCAGCGTTGACAGCGGGAGTGGGCCAGATACGCAGTATTTT.

The CDR3 DNA sequence: TGTGCCAGCGATTTCACGGGGGCCACTGAAGCTTTCTTT. Residues: CASDFTGATEAFF. The chain recombines TRBV6-1 with TRBJ1-1; D possibly corresponds to TRBD1 (6 bases). V lost 8 bases to trimming and J lost 4 bases, with 14 bases between them. Per the germline V gene, CDR1 is MNHNS and CDR2 is SASEGT. The CDR3 has 13 amino acids.

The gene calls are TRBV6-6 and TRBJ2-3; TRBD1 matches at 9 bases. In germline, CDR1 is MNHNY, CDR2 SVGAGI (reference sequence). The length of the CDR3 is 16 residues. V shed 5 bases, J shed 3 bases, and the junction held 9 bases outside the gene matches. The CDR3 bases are TGTGCCAGCAGTCTACACCGGGACAGGGTTACAGATACGCAGTATTTT. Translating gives CASSLHRDRVTDTQYF.

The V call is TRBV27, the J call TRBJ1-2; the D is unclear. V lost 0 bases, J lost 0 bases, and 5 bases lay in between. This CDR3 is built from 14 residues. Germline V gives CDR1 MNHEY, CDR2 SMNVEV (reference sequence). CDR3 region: CASSLSGANYGYTF. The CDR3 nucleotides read TGTGCCAGCAGTTTATCCGGAGCTAACTATGGCTACACCTTC.

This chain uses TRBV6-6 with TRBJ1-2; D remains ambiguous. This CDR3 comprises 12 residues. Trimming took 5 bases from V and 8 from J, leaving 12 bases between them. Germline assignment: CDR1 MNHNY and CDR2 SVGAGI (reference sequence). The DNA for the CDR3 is TGTGCCAGCAGTACTTCAGCCCAGGGCTACACCTTC. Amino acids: CASSTSAQGYTF.

CDR3 region: CASSLAGGIQYF. CDR3 nucleotides: TGTGCCAGCAGCTTAGCGGGGGGGATTCAGTACTTC. V gene TRBV11-2 combines with J gene TRBJ2-4; 8 nucleotides agree with TRBD2. The germline gives CDR1 SGHAT, CDR2 FQNNGV. Germline trimming cut 1 base from V and 10 bases from J; bases unmatched to any gene: 0. The CDR3 runs 12 residues.

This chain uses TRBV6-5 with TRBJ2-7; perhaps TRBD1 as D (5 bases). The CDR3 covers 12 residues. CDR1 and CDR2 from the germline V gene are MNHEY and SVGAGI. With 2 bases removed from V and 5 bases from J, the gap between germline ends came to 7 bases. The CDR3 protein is CASSYKGNEQYF. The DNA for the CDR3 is TGTGCCAGCAGTTACAAGGGGAACGAGCAGTACTTC.